This record concerns one TCR beta chain sequence. CDR3 size: 15 residues. Germline CDR1 SGHVS, CDR2 FQNEAQ. V lost 1 base to trimming and J lost 4 bases, with 10 bases between them. Authors' analysis steps: Researchers report that nucleated cell counts were estimated from reference gene primer amplification. This table comes from immunoSEQ multiplex PCR, and its TCRdb copy is limited to in-frame clones, with some not included. That table is the source of V, J and clone size, and D and trimming were worked out from the DNA. This table has tens of thousands of clones, 90% appearing once. The data stem from a study of blood T cell repertoires in COVID-19. Turning to the study itself: The United States, Italy and Spain were the sources of the acute and convalescent COVID-19 samples. Sample material is recorded as cDNA or gDNA derived from T cells, B-cell-depleted T cells, or PBMCs.

Sequencing was done on a sample of peripheral blood. This TCR was recovered from a man in his fifties with acute or convalescent COVID-19. V is TRBV7-8 and J is TRBJ2-2; D gene ambiguous. CDR3 in DNA: TGTGCCAGCAGCTTAGTTTTACAACCCACCGGGGAGCTGTTTTTT. This codes for CASSLVLQPTGELFF.